Shown below are 31 T cell receptor beta chains from a single sample sequenced in a study of blood T cell repertoires in COVID-19. Libraries were prepared by immunoSEQ multiplex PCR; TCRdb keeps only in-frame clonotypes and omits some of them. The table includes approximately 300,000 clones, roughly nine tenths detected once. Sample: PBMCs or T cells enriched from blood (not recorded which). The receptors were gathered from a man in his 60s who had recovered from COVID-19.

Comments on this clone: This sample also contains other DNA sequences that code for the same CDR3. The CDR3 nucleotides are TGCGCCAGCAGCTTGGGTGGACAGGGGACCTACGAGCAGTACTTC. As protein: CASSLGGQGTYEQYF. J is TRBJ2-7 and V is TRBV5-1; TRBD1 aligns across 9 bases. CDR1 is SGHRS and CDR2 is YFSETQ in the germline V gene. J lost 2 bases, V lost 0 bases, and 3 bases had no gene match. CDR3 size: 15 residues.

The rearrangement uses TRBV18 and TRBJ1-3; D gene uncertain. Trimming removed 0 bases at V and 3 bases at J, with 6 bases between. The CDR3 covers 14 residues. Germline V gene data show CDR1 as KGHSH and CDR2 as LQKENI. The chain's CDR3 is CASSPPADGNTIYF. The CDR3 region has the DNA TGTGCCAGCTCACCACCGGCAGATGGAAACACCATATATTTT.

This chain joins TRBV5-5 and TRBJ2-2; D ambiguous. The CDR3 has 14 amino acids. Between the trimmed V and J ends, which lost 4 bases and 4 bases, there was a span of 11 bases. Germline-derived CDR1 and CDR2 are SGHKS and YYEKEE (reference sequence). The CDR3 DNA sequence: TGTGCCAGCAGCCCAATGTTGAGCACCGGGGAGCTGTTTTTT. The encoded protein is CASSPMLSTGELFF. The full variable domain, in which reference TRBV5-5 and TRBJ2-2 provide the parts outside the CDR3, is DAGVTQSPTHLIKTRGQQVTLRCSPISGHKSVSWYQQVLGQGPQFIFQYYEKEERGRGNFPDRFSARQFPNYSSELNVNALLLGDSALYLCASSPMLSTGELFFGEGSRLTVL.

This chain connects TRBV9 to TRBJ2-1; TRBD2 matches at 10 bases. Trimming removed 3 bases from V and 8 bases from J; junction bases left unmatched: 11. The CDR3 extends over 16 amino acids. The germline V gene encodes CDR1 SGDLS and CDR2 YYNGEE. The CDR3 DNA sequence: TGTGCCAGCAGCGGACTGAGACTAGCGGGTGAGCATGAGCAGTTCTTC. Translation: CASSGLRLAGEHEQFF.

The chain has TRBV6-5 and TRBJ1-1; no firm D call. Trimming stripped 6 bases from V and 3 bases from J, with 11 bases between. The CDR3 is 13 amino acids. The germline V gene has CDR1 MNHEY and CDR2 SVGAGI. CDR3 in DNA: TGTGCCAGCAGCGGGTCGCGGTACACTGAAGCTTTCTTT. Translation: CASSGSRYTEAFF.

This clone was picked up one time. The gene calls are TRBV2 and TRBJ2-3; D unresolved. The CDR3 is 15 residues long. Trimming cost V 6 bases and J 2 bases, with 15 bases left between them. Germline CDR1 SNHLY, CDR2 FYNNEI. CDR3 region: CASRMSRSATDTQYF. DNA of the CDR3: TGTGCCAGCAGGATGTCGCGGAGCGCCACAGATACGCAGTATTTT.

The chain uses TRBV24-1 and TRBJ2-3, with D hard to call. The length of the CDR3 is 13 residues. V gave up 7 bases and J gave up 0 bases, with 7 bases separating them. Germline CDR1 is KGHDR and CDR2 is SFDVKD. The CDR3 sequence is CATRTTSTDTQYF. The CDR3 nucleotides read TGTGCCACCAGGACAACTAGCACAGATACGCAGTATTTT.

The chain employs TRBV5-4 and TRBJ1-2; 7 nucleotides agree with TRBD1. The V segment lost 5 bases and the J segment 4 bases; nucleotides outside the gene matches: 8. Germline values: CDR1 SGHNT, CDR2 YYREEE (reference sequence). This CDR3 contains 14 residues. The CDR3 coding sequence is TGTGCCAGCAGGATCCCGGGACAGCCCTATGGCTACACCTTC. Protein: CASRIPGQPYGYTF.

This sequence joins TRBV3-1 (or the pseudogene TRBV3-2) and TRBJ2-2; TRBD1 agrees at 7 bases. V shed 2 bases and J 1 base; nucleotides not matched to a gene: 4. The CDR3 has 16 residues. Germline V gene sequence: CDR1 LGHDT, CDR2 YNNKEL (reference sequence). The CDR3 bases are TGTGCCAGCAGCCAATTTGGGACAGTGAACACCGGGGAGCTGTTTTTT. It yields the protein CASSQFGTVNTGELFF.

This chain joins TRBV10-1 and TRBJ1-5; D possibly corresponds to TRBD1 (5 bases). Germline V gives CDR1 WNHNN, CDR2 SYGVQD (reference sequence). The CDR3 has 15 residues. Trimming shortened V by 3 bases and J by 1 base, and 10 bases separated the two germline ends. Here the CDR3 reads CASSEKGLSNQPQHF. The CDR3 DNA reads TGCGCCAGCAGTGAAAAGGGGTTGAGCAATCAGCCCCAGCATTTT.

This sequence joins TRBV4-3 and TRBJ2-1; 11 bases map to TRBD1. The CDR3 has 19 residues. Trimming at V came to 4 bases and at J to 7 bases, leaving 18 bases not matched to a gene. The V gene's germline CDR1 is LGHNA and CDR2 YSLEER. CDR3 DNA sequence: TGCGCCAGCAGCCCTCAGGCTGTTATGGGGACAGGGGGAATGAATGAGCAGTTCTTC. It is translated as CASSPQAVMGTGGMNEQFF.

The V gene is TRBV25-1, the J gene TRBJ1-2; no clear D. Trimming stripped 1 base from V and 5 bases from J, with 2 bases between. The CDR3 runs 11 residues. The germline gives CDR1 MGHDK, CDR2 SYGVNS. CDR3 in DNA: TGTGCCAGCAGTGAATCTTATGGCTACACCTTC. This translates into CASSESYGYTF.

The gene calls are TRBV29-1 and TRBJ1-1; D is uncertain. V was pared by 4 bases and J by 3 bases, with 18 bases between. The CDR3 contains 15 residues. Germline assignment: CDR1 SQVTM and CDR2 ANQGSEA. The CDR3 region has the DNA TGCAGCGTTGGGGAAATAAGCGGGTTTGACACTGAAGCTTTCTTT. Protein: CSVGEISGFDTEAFF.

Details on this clone: The sample carries other DNA sequences with the same CDR3. The rearrangement links TRBV7-3 to TRBJ1-1; TRBD1 agrees at 7 bases. This CDR3 comprises 13 residues. Germline CDR1 reads SGHTA; CDR2 reads FQGTGA. V gave up 6 bases and J gave up 4 bases; unmatched junction bases: 5. The DNA of the CDR3 is TGTGCCAGCAGTCACAGGGGAGGCACTGAAGCTTTCTTT. Translation: CASSHRGGTEAFF.

The chain uses TRBV11-1 and TRBJ2-1, with 13 bases identical to TRBD2. V lost 5 bases, J lost 6 bases, and 4 bases stayed unmatched. CDR1 is SGHAT, CDR2 FQDESV, per germline (reference sequence). This CDR3 has 15 residues. CDR3 sequence: CASSPLAGGPNEQFF. The CDR3 nucleotides are TGTGCCAGCAGCCCACTAGCGGGGGGGCCCAATGAGCAGTTCTTC.

J is TRBJ2-1 and V is TRBV5-1; D gene ambiguous. The CDR3 is 16 amino acids. Germline V gene data show CDR1 as SGHRS and CDR2 as YFSETQ. V gave up 2 bases and J gave up 4 bases, with 16 bases separating them. The CDR3 reads CASSFGGANPYNEQFF. For the CDR3, the DNA is TGCGCCAGCAGCTTCGGCGGAGCCAACCCTTACAATGAGCAGTTCTTC.

CDR3 in amino acids: CASTTGGDTQYF. CDR3 coding DNA: TGTGCCAGCACGACGGGAGGAGATACGCAGTATTTT. The chain employs TRBV11-3 and TRBJ2-3; 7 bases match TRBD2. Per germline, CDR1 SGHNT and CDR2 YENEEA. The trim removed 7 bases at V and 5 bases at J, leaving 3 bases unmatched. The CDR3 extends over 12 amino acids.

The chain joins TRBV4-3 to TRBJ2-5, with 12 bases identical to TRBD1. Trimming cost V 3 bases and J 6 bases; bases outside gene matches: 8. Per germline, CDR1 LGHNA and CDR2 YSLEER. The CDR3 sequence is 16 residues long. The CDR3 region has the DNA TGCGCCAGCAGCCACAGCGGGACAGGGGGCGAAAAGACCCAGTACTTC. This sequence encodes CASSHSGTGGEKTQYF.

V and J are TRBV9 and TRBJ2-2; 16 nucleotides agree with TRBD2. The germline V gene encodes CDR1 SGDLS and CDR2 YYNGEE. The length of the CDR3 is 21 residues. V gave up 4 bases and J gave up 1 base; unmatched junction bases: 13. CDR3 coding DNA: TGTGCCAGCAGCCCGACCCCACCGGGACTAGCGGGAGGGAGGAACACCGGGGAGCTGTTTTTT. This gives the protein CASSPTPPGLAGGRNTGELFF.

The chain employs TRBV20-1 and TRBJ1-1, with D uncertain. The CDR3 runs 12 residues. The V gene lost 3 bases and the J gene lost 3 bases, with 8 bases spanning the gap. Germline values: CDR1 DFQATT, CDR2 SNEGSKA (reference sequence). CDR3 protein: CSASTVHTEAFF. DNA for the CDR3: TGCAGTGCTAGTACAGTTCACACTGAAGCTTTCTTT.

The gene calls are TRBV5-1 and TRBJ1-2; D perhaps matches TRBD1 (6 bases). Germline V CDR1 and CDR2: SGHRS, YFSETQ. The CDR3 has 14 amino acids. Trimming left V 0 bases short and J 6 bases short, with 12 bases between. The CDR3 reads CASSLDRATNGYTF. CDR3 sequence (DNA): TGCGCCAGCAGCTTGGACAGGGCGACGAATGGCTACACCTTC. The full variable domain, its missing parts supplied by reference TRBV5-1 and TRBJ1-2, is KAGVTQTPRYLIKTRGQQVTLSCSPISGHRSVSWYQQTPGQGLQFLFEYFSETQRNKGNFPGRFSGRQFSNSRSEMNVSTLELGDSALYLCASSLDRATNGYTFGSGTRLTVV.

The gene calls are TRBV9 and TRBJ2-7; 10 bases align to TRBD2. This CDR3 is 14 amino acids long. Germline V gene lookup returns CDR1 SGDLS and CDR2 YYNGEE. V lost 3 bases to trimming and J lost 3 bases; unmatched junction nucleotides: 3. The CDR3 here is CASSGTSGNYEQYF. The CDR3 DNA follows: TGTGCCAGCAGCGGGACTAGCGGAAACTACGAGCAGTACTTC.

This sequence joins TRBV7-9 and TRBJ2-1, with TRBD2 matching 7 bases. J was trimmed by 1 base and V by 7 bases; bases with no gene match: 4. Per germline, CDR1 SEHNR and CDR2 FQNEAQ (reference sequence). There are 14 residues in the CDR3. The CDR3 coding sequence is TGTGCCAGCAACCACGGGGGGTCCTACAATGAGCAGTTCTTC. Its protein product is CASNHGGSYNEQFF. Combining the CDR3 with reference TRBV7-9 and TRBJ2-1 gives the whole variable domain DTGVSQNPRHKITKRGQNVTFRCDPISEHNRLYWYRQTLGQGPEFLTYFQNEAQLEKSRLLSDRFSAERPKGSFSTLEIQRTEQGDSAMYLCASNHGGSYNEQFFGPGTRLTVL.

The chain carries TRBV4-3 and TRBJ2-6; D gene unclear. V lost 0 bases to trimming and J lost 0 bases, with 9 bases between them. The V gene's germline CDR1 is LGHNA and CDR2 YSLEER. The CDR3 consists of 17 residues. CDR3 in DNA: TGCGCCAGCAGCCAAGATCATGGGCGCTCTGGGGCCAACGTCCTGACTTTC. It is translated as CASSQDHGRSGANVLTF.

V and J are TRBV5-8 and TRBJ1-1, with D uncertain. Trimming shortened V by 0 bases and J by 8 bases, and 5 bases separated the two germline ends. The CDR3 totals 11 residues. Germline assignment: CDR1 SGHTS and CDR2 YDEGEE. The CDR3 reads CASSLVSEAFF. The CDR3 coding sequence is TGTGCCAGCAGCTTGGTTTCAGAAGCTTTCTTT.

The chain carries TRBV18 and TRBJ2-1; unclear D gene. The germline V gene encodes CDR1 KGHSH and CDR2 LQKENI. This CDR3 contains 13 residues. Trimming stripped 5 bases from V and 5 bases from J, with 10 bases between. This CDR3 is CASSFRADNEQFF. As DNA, the CDR3 is TGTGCCAGCTCATTTCGAGCCGACAATGAGCAGTTCTTC.

The rearrangement joins TRBV6-6 to TRBJ1-2; tentative D call: TRBD1 (6 bases). The CDR3 totals 14 residues. Trimming pared 2 bases from V and 8 bases from J, leaving 15 bases between. Germline V gene data show CDR1 as MNHNY and CDR2 as SVGAGI (reference sequence). CDR3 DNA: TGTGCCAGCAGTTACGAGTCAGGGGCTGGAGGCTACACCTTC. Translated: CASSYESGAGGYTF.

The chain carries TRBV11-2 and TRBJ2-1; a possible D gene is TRBD2 (6 bases). The CDR3 is 13 amino acids. Germline assignment: CDR1 SGHAT and CDR2 FQNNGV. V was shortened by 3 bases and J by 7 bases, with 10 bases between the two germline ends. The CDR3 coding sequence is TGTGCCAGCAGCTTTGGAGGGCAAAATGAGCAGTTCTTC. The encoded protein is CASSFGGQNEQFF.

V is TRBV2 and J is TRBJ1-3; no clear D. Trimming removed 4 bases at V and 6 bases at J, with 16 bases between. Per the germline V gene, CDR1 is SNHLY and CDR2 is FYNNEI. The CDR3 sequence is 15 residues long. The CDR3: CASSASTIRLNTIYF. DNA of the CDR3: TGTGCCAGCAGTGCATCAACAATCCGATTAAACACCATATATTTT.

The rearrangement uses TRBV10-3 and TRBJ2-1, with 7 positions matching TRBD2. Germline lookup yields CDR1 ENHRY and CDR2 SYGVKD. The CDR3 has 13 amino acids. V lost 10 bases to trimming and J lost 8 bases; unmatched junction nucleotides: 11. The CDR3 DNA reads as TGTGCCACCGCTAGAGGGGAGGGTTATGAGCAGTTCTTC. Its translation: CATARGEGYEQFF.

This clone was recorded only once. The chain carries TRBV7-2 and TRBJ2-3; D possibly corresponds to TRBD2 (7 bases). CDR3 size: 17 residues. Trimming took 1 base from V and 6 from J, leaving 20 bases between them. Germline values: CDR1 SGHTA, CDR2 FQGNSA. CDR3 sequence reads: CASSLVGGPLSMDTQYF. CDR3 DNA sequence: TGTGCCAGCAGCTTAGTCGGGGGGCCACTTAGTATGGATACGCAGTATTTT.